The present TCR beta chain was sequenced within a study of T cell responses to AZD1222 COVID-19 vaccine. The CDR3 runs 15 residues. The ends were cut back, 0 bases at V and 2 bases at J, with 11 bases in the middle. Germline CDR1 and CDR2: SGHDT and YYEEEE. Study-wide points: An increase in Spike-specific TCR breadth and depth was observed after two AZD1222 doses. Donors were chiefly white British, with a greater number of females, and clonal diversity was perhaps underestimated. Unmutated regions of variants are reportedly targeted by nearly half of spike-specific TCRs. Along spike, vaccine-associated CD4 TCRs were found throughout, with dominance at 160-218 and 743-854.

TCRdb's table, derived via immunoSEQ multiplex PCR, lists solely in-frame clones and lacks some. The sample carries more than 95,000 clones, around 89% recorded once. Turning to this clone: Its antigen is unidentified.

The V gene is TRBV5-6, the J gene TRBJ1-1; weak D call: TRBD1 (5 bases). The sample was peripheral blood, taken on day 0 of AZD1222 vaccination. This clonotype was sampled from an adult in good health. CDR3 protein: CASSLVRGPNTEAFF. In DNA, the CDR3 is TGTGCCAGCAGCTTGGTAAGGGGACCAAACACTGAAGCTTTCTTT.